This record covers a single T cell receptor (beta chain). The antigen is undetermined. Treatment described: approximately 9-day PBMC culture with coronavirus spike peptide pools or control peptides (ViraFEST assay). This record comes from a study of vaccination and CD4 T cells after COVID-19. The wider study: Two of the convalescents were Hispanic, and convalescents were six males and four females. Stimulation of cells relied on overlapping spike peptides derived from SARS-CoV-2, HCoV-NL63, HCoV-OC43 and HCoV-229E. Each control was exposed to a CEFX pool, an HIV-1 Nef pool, or no peptide at all.

Trimming stripped 0 bases from V and 5 bases from J, with 4 bases between. The CDR3 covers 12 residues. Looked up from germline, CDR1 is LGHNA and CDR2 is YNFKEQ. Cultured CD4+ T-cell DNA underwent Oncomine TCR Beta short-read sequencing. Via MiXCR, TCRdb re-called the PCR reads, giving one row per CDR3 protein. The sample gives about 14,000 distinct CDR3 sequences, about 29% of which show up once; roughly a fifth is in the top ten. This sequence was found in a human donor with COVID-19. The chain joins TRBV4-2 to TRBJ2-5; D is ambiguous. Source material: cultured CD4+ T cells from blood. Here the CDR3 DNA reads TGTGCCAGCAGCCAAGATTTCGAGACCCAGTACTTC. It specifies CASSQDFETQYF.